Shown below are 13 T cell receptor beta chains from a single sample sequenced in a study of cytomegalovirus exposure and HLA in healthy donors. Primers included in the PCR were 60 Vbeta and 13 Jbeta primers. Some clones are missing from TCRdb's copy, which holds only in-frame ones; the method was immunoSEQ multiplex PCR. The sample records 100,000 or so clones, 65% to 80% being singletons. Input material: PBMCs. The receptors derive from a male donor in good health and CMV-seronegative.

This chain links TRBV6-5 with TRBJ2-2; 8 positions match TRBD2. This CDR3 spans 15 amino acids. Germline V CDR1 and CDR2: MNHEY, SVGAGI. V trimming: 7 bases; J trimming: 1 base; junction bases outside the gene matches: 5. CDR3 DNA sequence: TGTGCCAGCACCGTACGGGGGGGGAACACCGGGGAGCTGTTTTTT. Translation: CASTVRGGNTGELFF.

The chain uses TRBV19 and TRBJ2-7; 9 bases fit TRBD2. This CDR3 spans 15 amino acids. The V gene end was trimmed by 5 bases and the J gene end by 0 bases; junction bases not matched to a gene: 5. Looked up from germline, CDR1 is LNHDA and CDR2 is SQIVND (reference sequence). The CDR3 loop reads CASSARTSDSYEQYF. The CDR3 region has the DNA TGTGCCAGTAGTGCGAGGACTAGCGACTCCTACGAGCAGTACTTC.

The chain joins TRBV2 to TRBJ2-5; TRBD2 matches 9 bases. The DNA end favors TRBJ2-7, so the J call may be wrong. The CDR3 is 15 residues long. Looked up from germline, CDR1 is SNHLY and CDR2 is FYNNEI. CDR3 region: CASSGSGSLSYEQYF. CDR3 sequence (DNA): TGTGCCAGCAGTGGTAGCGGGAGCTTGTCCTACGAGCAGTACTTC.

This clone has more than one count but fewer than ten. V and J are TRBV5-4 and TRBJ2-7, with 9 nucleotides matching TRBD1. V was clipped by 4 bases and J by 6 bases; unmatched bases: 5. There are 13 residues in the CDR3. Germline V lookup: CDR1 SGHNT, CDR2 YYREEE (reference sequence). Here the CDR3 reads CASSPGQGLEQYF. In nucleotides, the CDR3 is TGTGCCAGCAGCCCTGGACAGGGGCTCGAGCAGTACTTC.

This clone showed up just a few times. This chain joins TRBV7-6 and TRBJ2-5; D might be TRBD1 (6 bases). The germline CDR1 and CDR2 sequences are SGHVS and FNYEAQ. V was pared by 3 bases and J by 1 base, with 15 bases between. The length of the CDR3 is 16 residues. CDR3 loop: CASSLGASTGQETQYF. CDR3 in DNA: TGTGCCAGCAGCTTGGGGGCTTCTACGGGCCAAGAGACCCAGTACTTC.

Details on this clone: One end of the junction fails to match germline, which may point to a read error. Different DNA sequences within this sample yield the same CDR3. V gene TRBV15 combines with J gene TRBJ2-2; TRBD2 agrees at 8 bases. CDR1 and CDR2 from the germline V gene are LNHNV and YYDKDF (reference sequence). The CDR3 loop spans 19 amino acids. The CDR3 here is CATSRVLAAGGQLTGELFF. In DNA form, the CDR3 reads TGCGCCACCAGCAGAGTTTTAGCCGCGGGGGGACAATTAACCGGGGAGCTGTTTTTT.

This chain connects TRBV7-2 to TRBJ2-5; 11 bases fit TRBD2. The J call may be in error: the DNA end matches TRBJ2-7 better. CDR1 is SGHTA, CDR2 FQGNSA, per germline. This CDR3 spans 13 amino acids. CDR3 in DNA: TGTGCCAGCAGCTCCCTAGCGGGAGGCGAGCAGTACTTC. Translation: CASSSLAGGEQYF.

On this clone: Other nucleotide sequences in the sample specify the same CDR3. V gene TRBV28 combines with J gene TRBJ2-2; the match to TRBD1 covers 8 bases. V shed 6 bases, J shed 0 bases, and the junction held 3 bases outside the gene matches. The CDR3 covers 15 residues. Germline V gives CDR1 MDHEN, CDR2 SYDVKM. CDR3 coding DNA: TGTGCCAGCAGCACGACAGGGGCGAACACCGGGGAGCTGTTTTTT. It specifies CASSTTGANTGELFF. Full variable domain (remainder filled in from reference TRBV28 and TRBJ2-2): DVKVTQSSRYLVKRTGEKVFLECVQDMDHENMFWYRQDPGLGLRLIYFSYDVKMKEKGDIPEGYSVSREKKERFSLILESASTNQTSMYLCASSTTGANTGELFFGEGSRLTVL.

As for this clone: Sequence at one end of the junction differs from germline and may be a read error. Within the sample, other DNA sequences also encode this same CDR3. The rearrangement uses TRBV5-4 and TRBJ2-1, with 9 bases fitting TRBD2. Germline V gene lookup returns CDR1 SGHNT and CDR2 YYREEE (reference sequence). The CDR3 totals 14 residues. The CDR3 here is CASSQGLAINEQFF. Written as DNA, the CDR3 is TGTGCCAGCAGCCAGGGACTAGCTATTAATGAGCAATTCTTC.

In this sample, this clone turned up a few times. The V call is TRBV5-1, the J call TRBJ2-5, with 8 positions matching TRBD2. From germline, CDR1 is SGHRS and CDR2 YFSETQ. The CDR3 is made up of 15 amino acids. Trimming took 3 bases from V and 5 from J; bases not matched to a gene: 9. The DNA for the CDR3 is TGCGCCAGCAGCTCCCCCGCGGGGGGTTCGGAGACCCAGTACTTC. Protein product: CASSSPAGGSETQYF.

The V and J genes are TRBV6-6 and TRBJ2-5; tentatively, D is TRBD2 (6 bases). This CDR3 is built from 13 residues. The V end lost 6 bases, the J end lost 5 bases, and 13 bases lay between the germline ends. Germline CDR1 MNHNY, CDR2 SVGAGI (reference sequence). CDR3 bases: TGTGCCAGCAGGGAGGGGAGCGAGGAGACCCAGTACTTC. Residues: CASREGSEETQYF.

CDR3 loop: CSVDRTAGAGAFF. In DNA, the CDR3 is TGCAGCGTTGATAGGACAGCCGGGGCTGGAGCTTTCTTT. This rearrangement joins TRBV29-1 to TRBJ1-1; possible D gene TRBD1, 6 bases. Trimming shortened V by 3 bases and J by 10 bases, and 18 bases separated the two germline ends. CDR3 length equals 13 residues. Germline assignment: CDR1 SQVTM and CDR2 ANQGSEA.

The chain couples TRBV6-5 to TRBJ2-1, with no clear D. The germline V gene encodes CDR1 MNHEY and CDR2 SVGAGI. CDR3 length equals 12 residues. Trimming cost V 6 bases and J 5 bases, with 8 bases left between them. Here the CDR3 DNA reads TGTGCCAGCAGCCTCGCTAACAATGAGCAGTTCTTC. Its protein is CASSLANNEQFF.